Given below is one TCR beta chain in context. The antigen remains unidentified. Per germline, CDR1 KGHSH and CDR2 LQKENI. The length of the CDR3 is 15 residues. V lost 1 base to trimming and J lost 0 bases, with 10 bases between them. This entry is derived from a study of graft-versus-host responses after intestinal transplantation. Whole-study context: Grafts that recipients had were multivisceral, liver-intestinal, or isolated intestinal transplants. Whole-study findings and limits: Recipient marrow showed GvH clones, some seen first in ileum or blood.

Produced via immunoSEQ multiplex PCR; TCRdb's table is partial and in-frame only. Of roughly 100,000 clones listed, approximately 93% are singletons. The sequence was obtained from a human donor who received an intestinal transplant. The chain links TRBV18 to TRBJ2-7; D might be TRBD1 or TRBD2, each matching 5 bases. Specimen: unstimulated CD8+ T cells sorted from spleen or lymph node cells, collected before intestinal transplant. CDR3: CASSPRDGLSYEQYF. In DNA, the CDR3 is TGTGCCAGCTCACCACGGGACGGACTCTCCTACGAGCAGTACTTC.